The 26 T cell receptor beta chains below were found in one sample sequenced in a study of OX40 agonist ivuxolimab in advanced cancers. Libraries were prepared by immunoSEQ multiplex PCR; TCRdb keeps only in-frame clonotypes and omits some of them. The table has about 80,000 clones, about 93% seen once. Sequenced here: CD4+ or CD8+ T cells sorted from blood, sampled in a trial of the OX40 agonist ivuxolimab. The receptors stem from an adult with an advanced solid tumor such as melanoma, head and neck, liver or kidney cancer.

The CDR3 reads CASSQEAGSSYNEQFF. The CDR3 region has the DNA TGTGCCAGCAGCCAAGAAGCGGGGAGCTCCTACAATGAGCAGTTCTTC. J is TRBJ2-1 and V is TRBV11-1; 7 positions match TRBD2. CDR1 is SGHAT and CDR2 is FQDESV in the germline V gene (reference sequence). This CDR3 has 16 amino acids. With 5 bases clipped from V and 0 bases from J, the junction kept 7 bases outside the gene matches.

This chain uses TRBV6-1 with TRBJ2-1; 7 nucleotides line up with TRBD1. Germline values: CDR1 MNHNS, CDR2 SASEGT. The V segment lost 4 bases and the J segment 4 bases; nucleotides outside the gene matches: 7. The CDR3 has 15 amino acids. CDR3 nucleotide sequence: TGTGCCAGCAGTGCGCAAGGACAGGTATACAATGAGCAGTTCTTC. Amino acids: CASSAQGQVYNEQFF.

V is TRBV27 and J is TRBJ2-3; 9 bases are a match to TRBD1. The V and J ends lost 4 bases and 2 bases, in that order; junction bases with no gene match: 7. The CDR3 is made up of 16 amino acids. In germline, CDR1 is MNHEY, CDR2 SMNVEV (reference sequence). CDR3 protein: CASSSLRDRVTDTQYF. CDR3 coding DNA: TGTGCCAGCAGTTCCTTACGGGACAGGGTCACAGATACGCAGTATTTT.

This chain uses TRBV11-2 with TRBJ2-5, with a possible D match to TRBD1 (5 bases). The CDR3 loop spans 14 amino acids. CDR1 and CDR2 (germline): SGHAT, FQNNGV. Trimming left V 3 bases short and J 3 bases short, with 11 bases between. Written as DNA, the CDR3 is TGTGCCAGCAGCTTGGGCAGGGTAAAAGAGACCCAGTACTTC. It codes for CASSLGRVKETQYF. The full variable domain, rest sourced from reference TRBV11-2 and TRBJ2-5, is EAGVAQSPRYKIIEKRQSVAFWCNPISGHATLYWYQQILGQGPKLLIQFQNNGVVDDSQLPKDRFSAERLKGVDSTLKIQPAKLEDSAVYLCASSLGRVKETQYFGPGTRLLVL.

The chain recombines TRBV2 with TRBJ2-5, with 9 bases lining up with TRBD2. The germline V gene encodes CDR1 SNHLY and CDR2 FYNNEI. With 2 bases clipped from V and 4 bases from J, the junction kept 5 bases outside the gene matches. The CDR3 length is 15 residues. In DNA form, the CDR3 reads TGTGCCAGCAGTGAATTGCTAGCGGGGATAGAGACCCAGTACTTC. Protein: CASSELLAGIETQYF.

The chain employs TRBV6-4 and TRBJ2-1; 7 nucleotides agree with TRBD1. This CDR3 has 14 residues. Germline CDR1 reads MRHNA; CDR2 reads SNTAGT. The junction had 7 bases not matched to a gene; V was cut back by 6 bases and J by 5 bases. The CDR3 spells CASSPRDRHNEQFF. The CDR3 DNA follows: TGTGCCAGCAGCCCCAGGGACAGACACAATGAGCAGTTCTTC.

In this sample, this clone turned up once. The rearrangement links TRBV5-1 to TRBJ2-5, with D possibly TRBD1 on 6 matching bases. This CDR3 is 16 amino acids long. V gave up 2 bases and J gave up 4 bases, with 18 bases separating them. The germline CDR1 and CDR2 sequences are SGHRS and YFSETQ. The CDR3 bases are TGCGCCAGCAGCTTTTCGGCCCAGGGGAATTTAGAGACCCAGTACTTC. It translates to CASSFSAQGNLETQYF.

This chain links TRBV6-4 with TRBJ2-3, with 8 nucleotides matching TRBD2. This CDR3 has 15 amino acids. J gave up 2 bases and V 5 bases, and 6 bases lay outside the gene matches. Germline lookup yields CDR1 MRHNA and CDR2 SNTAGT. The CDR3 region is CASSIAGGPTDTQYF. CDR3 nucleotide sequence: TGTGCCAGCAGTATTGCGGGAGGCCCCACAGATACGCAGTATTTT.

The CDR3 spells CASSDGPNQIYEQYF. For the CDR3, the DNA is TGTGCCAGCAGTGATGGACCGAATCAGATCTACGAGCAGTACTTC. V gene TRBV2 combines with J gene TRBJ2-7; D is undetermined. V shed 3 bases and J shed 3 bases, with 15 bases lying between them. The CDR3 spans 15 residues. Germline CDR1 is SNHLY and CDR2 is FYNNEI.

DNA of the CDR3: TGTGCCACCCTTTCGACTAGCGGAGTCTACGAGCAGTACTTC. Protein product: CATLSTSGVYEQYF. This sequence joins TRBV27 and TRBJ2-7, with 9 nucleotides matching TRBD2. V trimming: 10 bases; J trimming: 3 bases; junction bases outside the gene matches: 10. The CDR3 runs 14 residues. Germline-derived CDR1 and CDR2 are MNHEY and SMNVEV (reference sequence).

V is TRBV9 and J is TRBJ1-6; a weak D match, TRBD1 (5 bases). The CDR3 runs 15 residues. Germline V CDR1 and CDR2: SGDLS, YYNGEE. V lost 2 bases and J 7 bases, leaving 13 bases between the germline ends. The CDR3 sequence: CASSVAGTENSPLHF. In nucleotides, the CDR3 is TGTGCCAGCAGCGTCGCCGGGACTGAAAATTCACCCCTCCACTTT.

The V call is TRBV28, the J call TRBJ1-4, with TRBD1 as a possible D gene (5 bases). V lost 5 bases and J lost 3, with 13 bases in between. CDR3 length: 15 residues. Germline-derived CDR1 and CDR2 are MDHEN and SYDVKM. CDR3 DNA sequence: TGTGCCAGCAGTCCCCGGGGGGTAGCTAATGAAAAACTGTTTTTT. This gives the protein CASSPRGVANEKLFF. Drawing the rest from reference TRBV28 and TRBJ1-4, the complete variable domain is DVKVTQSSRYLVKRTGEKVFLECVQDMDHENMFWYRQDPGLGLRLIYFSYDVKMKEKGDIPEGYSVSREKKERFSLILESASTNQTSMYLCASSPRGVANEKLFFGSGTQLSVL.

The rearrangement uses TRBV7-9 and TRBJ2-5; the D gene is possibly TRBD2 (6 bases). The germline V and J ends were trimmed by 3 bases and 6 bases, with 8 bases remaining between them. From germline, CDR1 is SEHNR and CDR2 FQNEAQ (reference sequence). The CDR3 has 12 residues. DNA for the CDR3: TGTGCCAGCAGCTTGGAGGGTAAGACCCAGTACTTC. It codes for CASSLEGKTQYF.

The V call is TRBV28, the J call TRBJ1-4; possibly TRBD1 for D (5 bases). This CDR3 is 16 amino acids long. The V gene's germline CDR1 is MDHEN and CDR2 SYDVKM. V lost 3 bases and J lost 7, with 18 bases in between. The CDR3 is CASSFHQGRVAEKLFF. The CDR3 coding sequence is TGTGCCAGCAGTTTCCATCAGGGCAGGGTGGCTGAAAAACTGTTTTTT.

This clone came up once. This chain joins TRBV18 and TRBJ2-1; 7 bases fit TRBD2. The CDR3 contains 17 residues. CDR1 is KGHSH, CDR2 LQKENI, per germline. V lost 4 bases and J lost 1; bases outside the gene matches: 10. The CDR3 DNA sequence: TGTGCCAGCTCACAACCGGGGGGACTTGGGTCCTACAATGAGCAGTTCTTC. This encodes CASSQPGGLGSYNEQFF.

CDR3 bases: TGTGCCAGCAGCTTACTTCAGGGGAGGGGGGAGACCCAGTACTTC. As protein: CASSLLQGRGETQYF. The chain recombines TRBV7-2 with TRBJ2-5, with D possibly being TRBD2 (7 bases). V lost 2 bases and J 5 bases, leaving 15 bases between the germline ends. Germline CDR1 is SGHTA and CDR2 is FQGNSA. The CDR3 has 15 residues.

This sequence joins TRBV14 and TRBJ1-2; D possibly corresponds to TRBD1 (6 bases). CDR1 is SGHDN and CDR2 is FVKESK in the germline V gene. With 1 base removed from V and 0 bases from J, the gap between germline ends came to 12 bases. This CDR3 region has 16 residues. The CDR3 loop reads CASSQAWTATNYGYTF. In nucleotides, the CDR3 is TGTGCCAGCAGCCAAGCATGGACAGCCACTAACTATGGCTACACCTTC.

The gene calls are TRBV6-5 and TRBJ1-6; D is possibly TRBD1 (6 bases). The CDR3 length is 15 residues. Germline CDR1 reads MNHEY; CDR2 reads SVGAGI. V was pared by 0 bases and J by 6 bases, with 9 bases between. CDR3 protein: CASSYSGDTNSPLHF. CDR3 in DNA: TGTGCCAGCAGTTACTCAGGGGACACTAATTCACCCCTCCACTTT.

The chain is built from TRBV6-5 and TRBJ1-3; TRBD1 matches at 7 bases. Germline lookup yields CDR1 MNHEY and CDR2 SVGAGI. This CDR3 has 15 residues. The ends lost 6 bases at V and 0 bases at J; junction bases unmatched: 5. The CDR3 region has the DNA TGTGCCAGCAGAGAACAGGGGAGCTCTGGAAACACCATATATTTT. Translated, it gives CASREQGSSGNTIYF.

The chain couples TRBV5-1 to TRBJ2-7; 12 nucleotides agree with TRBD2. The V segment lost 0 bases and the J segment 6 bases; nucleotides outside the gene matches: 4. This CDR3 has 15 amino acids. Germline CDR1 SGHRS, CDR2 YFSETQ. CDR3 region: CASSLGLAGVGEQYF. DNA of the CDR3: TGCGCCAGCAGCTTGGGACTAGCGGGAGTAGGCGAGCAGTACTTC.

The CDR3 bases are TGTGCCAGCAGCCCACCGGGACGGCCTGCTCTCTCTGGAAACACCATATATTTT. Protein: CASSPPGRPALSGNTIYF. The gene calls are TRBV13 and TRBJ1-3; maybe TRBD1 (5 bases). The CDR3 is 18 amino acids. Germline-derived CDR1 and CDR2 are PRHDT and FYEKMQ (reference sequence). Trimming took 5 bases from V and 0 from J, leaving 20 bases between them. The variable domain in full, with the rest retrieved from reference TRBV13 and TRBJ1-3, is AAGVIQSPRHLIKEKRETATLKCYPIPRHDTVYWYQQGPGQDPQFLISFYEKMQSDKGSIPDRFSAQQFSDYHSELNMSSLELGDSALYFCASSPPGRPALSGNTIYFGEGSWLTVV.

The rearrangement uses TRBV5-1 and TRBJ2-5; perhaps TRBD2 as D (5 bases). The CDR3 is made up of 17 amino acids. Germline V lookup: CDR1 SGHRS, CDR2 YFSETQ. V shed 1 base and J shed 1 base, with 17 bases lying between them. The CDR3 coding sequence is TGCGCCAGCAGCTTGTCCTCCGGGGTTGCGGGCCAAGAGACCCAGTACTTC. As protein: CASSLSSGVAGQETQYF.

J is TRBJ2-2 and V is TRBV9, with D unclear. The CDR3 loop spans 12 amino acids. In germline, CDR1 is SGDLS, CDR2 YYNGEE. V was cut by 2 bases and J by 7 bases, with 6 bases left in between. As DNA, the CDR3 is TGTGCCAGCAGCGTGCACAGCGGGGAGCTGTTTTTT. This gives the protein CASSVHSGELFF.

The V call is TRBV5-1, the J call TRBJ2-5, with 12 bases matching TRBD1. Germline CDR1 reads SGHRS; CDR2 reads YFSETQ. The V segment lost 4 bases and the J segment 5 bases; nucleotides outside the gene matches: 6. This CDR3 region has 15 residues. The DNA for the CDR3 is TGCGCCAGCAGCGGAGGGGGACAGGGGGCGGAGACCCAGTACTTC. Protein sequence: CASSGGGQGAETQYF.

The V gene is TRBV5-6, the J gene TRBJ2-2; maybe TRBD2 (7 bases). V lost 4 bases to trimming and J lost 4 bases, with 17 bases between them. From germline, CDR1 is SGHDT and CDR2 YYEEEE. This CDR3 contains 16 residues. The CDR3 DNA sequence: TGTGCCAGCAGCCTACAGGGAGGGAGTAGCACCGGGGAGCTGTTTTTT. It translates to CASSLQGGSSTGELFF.

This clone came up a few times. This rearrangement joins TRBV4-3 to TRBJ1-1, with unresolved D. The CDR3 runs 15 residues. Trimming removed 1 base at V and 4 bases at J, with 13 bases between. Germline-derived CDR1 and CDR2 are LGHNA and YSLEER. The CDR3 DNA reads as TGCGCCAGCAGCCAAGGTTTGGCGACGGGCACTGAAGCTTTCTTT. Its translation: CASSQGLATGTEAFF.